This T cell receptor beta chain derives from a study of T cell responses to AZD1222 COVID-19 vaccine (dated by TCRdb to about 2021). With regard to the full study: AZD1222 recipients given second doses at about 4 weeks or at about 12 weeks were pooled, since spike-specific TCR depth and breadth were not found to differ between the two schedules. A total of 233 trial participants underwent TCR sequencing, of whom around 210 had received two doses of AZD1222 and some 25 had received two doses of the MenACWY control vaccine. Trial participants were enrolled by age into 18-55, 56-69 and 70-plus year subgroups, with around 150, 28 and 57 TCR-sequenced participants respectively.

Here is what the overall study found, with its caveats: Participants were mostly white British and included more females than males, and it was suggested by the authors that clonal diversity may have been underestimated. A significant rise in spike-specific TCR breadth and depth was observed after two AZD1222 doses relative to day 0 and relative to MenACWY recipients. Conclusions about previously exposed vaccinees are limited because only six or seven AZD1222 recipients were SARS-CoV-2 seropositive at baseline. Reportedly, close to half of the unique spike-specific TCRs recognized epitopes lying outside the regions that are mutated in the B.1.351 and B.1.1.7 variants. Because no samples from the day 14 peak response were available, repertoires could be characterized only after the peak T cell response. In the small 56-69-year group, the increase in depth fell short of significance, most likely because of low power. Vaccine-associated CD4 TCRs spanned the whole spike protein, with dominant responses in regions 160-218 and 743-854.

This clone was seen a single time. Its binding antigen is unknown. Within one base of it there is no much larger clone, and no base qualities were kept. The sample's time point label, decoded: baseline before first vaccination. The vaccinee samples were drawn from two UK trials, COV001 and COV002, one of which was a single-blind randomized controlled phase 2/3 trial testing AZD1222 (ChAdOx1 nCoV-19) in healthy adults. For TCRbeta chain sequencing, PBMC samples from trial participants were taken at day 0 and at day 28 after the second dose. The CDR3 regions of human TCRbeta chains were analyzed by immunosequencing. The study's own analysis went as follows. Repertoire TCRs were checked for matches against a reference library of SARS-CoV-2-specific TCRs that had been generated using the MIRA antigen-specificity platform. Breadth was defined as the fraction of unique TCRs that were SARS-CoV-2-associated, and depth was defined as the fraction of total T cells that were SARS-CoV-2-associated. Using the MIRA data, every spike-specific TCR was mapped to the spike region that the TCR reacted to and assigned to either a CD4 or a CD8 class. Log10-transformed breadth and depth values were compared by one-way ANOVA with Sidak's multiple comparisons tests. Not all clones reach the TCRdb copy of this immuneACCESS table, which keeps in-frame sequences only. Checked studies attribute under half of the gap to unresolved V genes and leave the rest unexplained. The DNA was the basis for D and trimming; V, J and clone size are from that table. A total of more than 110,000 clones appear in this sample, 90% of them only once. The ten largest clonotypes hold roughly 3.6% of the sample.

The germline V gene sets CDR1 to SGHTS and CDR2 to YDEGEE. The trim is 6 bases for V and 5 bases for J, with a gap of 18 bases between the germline ends. The CDR3 has 15 amino acids, counting the end cysteine and phenylalanine. The read is trimmed to its CDR3 DNA, 45 bases read in frame from base 1. The sequence links TRBV5-8 to TRBJ2-1, with the D gene not confidently named. The sample consisted of peripheral blood, taken on day 0 of AZD1222 vaccination. The source is an adult in good health. The bases are TGTGCCAGCACCCTCCCTGGGCGGAGAAACAATGAGCAGTTCTTC. The encoded protein is CASTLPGRRNNEQFF. Extended through the reference TRBV5-8 and TRBJ2-1 proteins, this CDR3 yields the full variable domain: EAGVTQSPTHLIKTRGQQATLRCSPISGHTSVYWYQQALGLGLQFLLWYDEGEERNRGNFPPRFSGRQFPNYSSELNVNALELEDSALYLCASTLPGRRNNEQFFGPGTRLTVL.